This TCR beta chain was obtained from a study of graft-versus-host responses after intestinal transplantation. As for the study in general: Those transplanted obtained multivisceral, liver-intestinal, or isolated intestinal grafts. For two to four years after anti-thymocyte globulin induction, all recipients took tacrolimus and steroids. Findings and caveats of the study: Allograft graft-versus-host to host-versus-graft clonal ratios ran high in patients with graft-donor T cell macrochimerism.

V shed 5 bases and J shed 0 bases, with 22 bases lying between them. There are 19 residues in the CDR3. Germline CDR1 is LNHNV and CDR2 is YYDKDF (reference sequence). As to this clone: Antigen specificity is unknown.

Repertoires were generated with immunoSEQ multiplex PCR, while TCRdb's copy carries only in-frame clones and drops some. The sample lists about 45,000 clones, roughly 90% occurring once. The chain couples TRBV15 to TRBJ1-4, with D possibly TRBD1 on 5 matching bases. The material was PBMCs, obtained 524 days after transplant. This receptor was obtained from a human patient who received an intestinal transplant, so some T cells may come from the graft donor. CDR3 sequence (DNA): TGTGCCACCAGCGCACCCGGGACCCGGGGGTCCTCAACTAATGAAAAACTGTTTTTT. It is translated as CATSAPGTRGSSTNEKLFF.